The source of this TCR beta chain is a study of blood T cells in healthy people across ages. Whole-study findings and limits: Unknown donor CMV status possibly confounded expanded clonotype changes. Measured against age, TCR beta diversity per million T cells decreased in a roughly linear manner.

This clonotype was seen a single time. As yet, its antigen is unknown. A J-beta primer mix and a sample-barcoded 5' primer were used in a second PCR of roughly 7 to 12 cycles. TCRdb re-called the 5' RACE reads with MiXCR, one entry per CDR3 protein. The table lists a few hundred thousand distinct CDR3 sequences, roughly half of them singletons. Each individual donor underwent a draw of 8.5 to 10 milliliters of peripheral blood. Trimming at V came to 1 base and at J to 2 bases, leaving 13 bases not matched to a gene. The CDR3 runs to 19 residues. CDR1 and CDR2 from the germline V gene are SGHTA and FQGTGA.

The chain couples TRBV7-3 to TRBJ2-3; 9 bases fit TRBD1. The source of this sequence is a man aged 55-75 years in good health. The sequenced sample was blood. The CDR3 DNA is TGTGCCAGCAGCTTAAAAGGGAGGGGGACAGGGACCTTCACAGATACGCAGTATTTT. Translation: CASSLKGRGTGTFTDTQYF.